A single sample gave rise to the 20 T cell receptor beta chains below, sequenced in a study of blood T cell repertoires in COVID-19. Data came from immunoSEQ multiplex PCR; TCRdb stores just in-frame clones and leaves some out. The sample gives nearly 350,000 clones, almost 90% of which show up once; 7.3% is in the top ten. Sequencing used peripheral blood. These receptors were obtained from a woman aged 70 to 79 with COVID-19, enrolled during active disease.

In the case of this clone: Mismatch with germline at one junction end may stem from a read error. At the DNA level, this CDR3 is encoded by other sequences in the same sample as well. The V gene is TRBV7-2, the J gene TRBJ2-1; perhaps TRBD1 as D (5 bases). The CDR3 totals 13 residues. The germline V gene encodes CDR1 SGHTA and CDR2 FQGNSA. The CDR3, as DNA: TGTGCCAGCAGCTTACCGCGGACAAATGAACAGTTCTTC. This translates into CASSLPRTNEQFF.

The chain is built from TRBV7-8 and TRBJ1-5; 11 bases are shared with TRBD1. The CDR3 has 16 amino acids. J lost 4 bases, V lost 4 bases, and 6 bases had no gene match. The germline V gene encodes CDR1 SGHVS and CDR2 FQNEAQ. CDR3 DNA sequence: TGTGCCAGCAGCTACGGGGACAGGGGGGGAAATCAGCCCCAGCATTTT. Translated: CASSYGDRGGNQPQHF. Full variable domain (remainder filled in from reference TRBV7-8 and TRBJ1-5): GAGVSQSPRYKVAKRGQDVALRCDPISGHVSLFWYQQALGQGPEFLTYFQNEAQLDKSGLPSDRFFAERPEGSVSTLKIQRTQQEDSAVYLCASSYGDRGGNQPQHFGDGTRLSIL.

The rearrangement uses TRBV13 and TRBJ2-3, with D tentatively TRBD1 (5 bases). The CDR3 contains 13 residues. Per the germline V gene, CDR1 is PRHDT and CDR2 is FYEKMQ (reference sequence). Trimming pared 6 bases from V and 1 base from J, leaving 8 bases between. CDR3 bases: TGTGCCAGCAGTACAGGTGGCACAGATACGCAGTATTTT. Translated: CASSTGGTDTQYF.

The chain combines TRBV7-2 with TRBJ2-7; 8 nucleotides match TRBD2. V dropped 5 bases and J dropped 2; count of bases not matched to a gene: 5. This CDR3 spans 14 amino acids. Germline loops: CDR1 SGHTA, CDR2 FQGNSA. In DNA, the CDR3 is TGTGCCAGCAGCCCGACGGGGGGGGCCTACGAGCAGTACTTC. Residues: CASSPTGGAYEQYF.

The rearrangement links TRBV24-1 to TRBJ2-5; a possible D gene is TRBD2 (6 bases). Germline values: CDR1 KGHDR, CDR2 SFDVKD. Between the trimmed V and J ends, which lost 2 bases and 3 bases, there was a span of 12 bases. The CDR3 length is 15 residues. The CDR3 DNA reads TGTGCCACCAGTGATTCGCTTCGGGGGAAAGAGACCCAGTACTTC. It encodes CATSDSLRGKETQYF.

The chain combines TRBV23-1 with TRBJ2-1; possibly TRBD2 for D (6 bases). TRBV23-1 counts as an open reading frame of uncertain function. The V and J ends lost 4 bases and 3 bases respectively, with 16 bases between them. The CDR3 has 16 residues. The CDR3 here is CASSPYAGSLYNEQFF. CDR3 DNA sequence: TGCGCCAGCAGTCCTTACGCGGGGTCCCTCTACAATGAGCAGTTCTTC.

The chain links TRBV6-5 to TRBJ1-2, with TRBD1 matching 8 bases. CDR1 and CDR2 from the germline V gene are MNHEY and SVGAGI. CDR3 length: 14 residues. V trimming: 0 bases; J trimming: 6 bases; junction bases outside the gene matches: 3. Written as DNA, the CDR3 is TGTGCCAGCAGTTACTCGAACAGGGGGAATGGCTACACCTTC. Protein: CASSYSNRGNGYTF.

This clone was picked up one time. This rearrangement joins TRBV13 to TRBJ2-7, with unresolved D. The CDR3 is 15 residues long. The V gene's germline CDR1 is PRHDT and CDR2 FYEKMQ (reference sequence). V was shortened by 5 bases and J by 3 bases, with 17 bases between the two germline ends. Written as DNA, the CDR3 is TGTGCCAGCAGCCTAAGCCGAGGATCCAACTACGAGCAGTACTTC. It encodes CASSLSRGSNYEQYF.

Here the CDR3 DNA reads TGCGCCAGCAGCTTCCAATTACAGGGTATGAACACTGAAGCTTTCTTT. Its translation is CASSFQLQGMNTEAFF. The chain uses TRBV5-1 and TRBJ1-1; D may be TRBD1 (6 bases). The germline V and J ends were trimmed by 2 bases and 0 bases, with 14 bases remaining between them. This CDR3 is 16 amino acids long. Germline CDR1 is SGHRS and CDR2 is YFSETQ.

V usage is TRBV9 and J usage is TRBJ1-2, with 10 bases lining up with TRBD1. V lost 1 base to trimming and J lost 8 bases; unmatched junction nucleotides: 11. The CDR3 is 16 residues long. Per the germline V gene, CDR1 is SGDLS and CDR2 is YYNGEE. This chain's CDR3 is CASSVRETGGAEGYTF. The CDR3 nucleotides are TGTGCCAGCAGCGTAAGAGAGACAGGGGGCGCGGAGGGCTACACCTTC. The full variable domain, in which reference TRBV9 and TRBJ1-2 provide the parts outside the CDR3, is DSGVTQTPKHLITATGQRVTLRCSPRSGDLSVYWYQQSLDQGLQFLIQYYNGEERAKGNILERFSAQQFPDLHSELNLSSLELGDSALYFCASSVRETGGAEGYTFGSGTRLTVV.

In nucleotides, the CDR3 is TGTGCCAGCAGCTTAGCTTCTCGGGCAGGGAGGGCAGATACGCAGTATTTT. Translation: CASSLASRAGRADTQYF. V and J are TRBV7-2 and TRBJ2-3, with 7 bases matching TRBD2. Trimming cost V 0 bases and J 4 bases; bases outside gene matches: 10. The germline V gene encodes CDR1 SGHTA and CDR2 FQGNSA. The length of the CDR3 is 17 residues. Using reference TRBV7-2 and TRBJ2-3 for the parts outside the CDR3, the full variable domain is GAGVSQSPSNKVTEKGKDVELRCDPISGHTALYWYRQSLGQGLEFLIYFQGNSAPDKSGLPSDRFSAERTGGSVSTLTIQRTQQEDSAVYLCASSLASRAGRADTQYFGPGTRLTVL.

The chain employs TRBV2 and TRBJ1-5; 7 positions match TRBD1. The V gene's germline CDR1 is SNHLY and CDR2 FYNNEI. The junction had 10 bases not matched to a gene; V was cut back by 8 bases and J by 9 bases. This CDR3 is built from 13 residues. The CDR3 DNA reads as TGTGCCAGCGAGACAGGGCTCCAGATGCCCCAGCATTTT. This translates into CASETGLQMPQHF.

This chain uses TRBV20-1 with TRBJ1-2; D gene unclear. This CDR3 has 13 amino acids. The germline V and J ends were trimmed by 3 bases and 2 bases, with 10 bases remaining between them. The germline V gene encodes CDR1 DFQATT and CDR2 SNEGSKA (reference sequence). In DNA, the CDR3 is TGCAGTGCTAGTGGTAGAGCGAACTATGGCTACACCTTC. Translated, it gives CSASGRANYGYTF.

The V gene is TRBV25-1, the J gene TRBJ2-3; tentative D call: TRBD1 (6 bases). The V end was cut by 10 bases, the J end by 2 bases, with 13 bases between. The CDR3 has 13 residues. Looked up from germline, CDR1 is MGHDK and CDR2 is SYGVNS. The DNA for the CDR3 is TGTGCCACCCTCCGGGACAACACAGATACGCAGTATTTT. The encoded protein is CATLRDNTDTQYF.

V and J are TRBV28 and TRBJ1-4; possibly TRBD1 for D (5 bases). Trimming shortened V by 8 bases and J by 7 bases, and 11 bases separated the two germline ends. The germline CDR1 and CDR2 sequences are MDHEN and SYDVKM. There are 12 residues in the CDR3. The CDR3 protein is CASQQGTEKLFF. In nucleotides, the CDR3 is TGTGCCAGCCAGCAGGGAACTGAAAAACTGTTTTTT.

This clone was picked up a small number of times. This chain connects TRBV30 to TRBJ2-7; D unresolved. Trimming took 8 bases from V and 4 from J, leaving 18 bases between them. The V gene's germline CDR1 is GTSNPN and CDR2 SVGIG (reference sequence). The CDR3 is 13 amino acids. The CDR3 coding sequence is TGTGCCGCTAAGACTGAACGCCAATACGAGCAGTACTTC. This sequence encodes CAAKTERQYEQYF.

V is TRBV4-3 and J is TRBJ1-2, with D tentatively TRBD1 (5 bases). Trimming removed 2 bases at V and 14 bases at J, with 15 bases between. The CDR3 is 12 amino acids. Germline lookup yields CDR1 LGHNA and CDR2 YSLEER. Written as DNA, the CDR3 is TGCGCCAGCAGCCAATTAGGGTCAGGGATAACCTTC. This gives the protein CASSQLGSGITF.

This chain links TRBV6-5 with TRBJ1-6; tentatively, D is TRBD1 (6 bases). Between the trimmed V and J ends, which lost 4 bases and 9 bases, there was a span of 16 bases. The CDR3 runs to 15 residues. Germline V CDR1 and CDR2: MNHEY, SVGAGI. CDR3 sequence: CASSLGRGLGSPLHF. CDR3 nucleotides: TGTGCCAGCAGTTTAGGCAGGGGATTGGGTTCACCCCTCCACTTT.

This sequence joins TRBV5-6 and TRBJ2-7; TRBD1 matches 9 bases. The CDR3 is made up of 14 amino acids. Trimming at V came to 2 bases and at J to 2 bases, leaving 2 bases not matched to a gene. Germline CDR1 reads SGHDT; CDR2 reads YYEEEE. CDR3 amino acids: CASSFGDRAYEQYF. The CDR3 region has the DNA TGTGCCAGCAGCTTCGGGGACAGGGCCTACGAGCAGTACTTC.

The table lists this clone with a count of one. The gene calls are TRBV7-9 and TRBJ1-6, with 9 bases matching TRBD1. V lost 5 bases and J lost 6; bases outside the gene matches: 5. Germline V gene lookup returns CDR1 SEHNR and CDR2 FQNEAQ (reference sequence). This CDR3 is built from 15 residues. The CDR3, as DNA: TGTGCCAGCAGCCCGGGACAGGGAAGTAATTCACCCCTCCACTTT. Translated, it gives CASSPGQGSNSPLHF. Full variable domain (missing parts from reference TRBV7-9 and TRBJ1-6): DTGVSQNPRHKITKRGQNVTFRCDPISEHNRLYWYRQTLGQGPEFLTYFQNEAQLEKSRLLSDRFSAERPKGSFSTLEIQRTEQGDSAMYLCASSPGQGSNSPLHFGNGTRLTVT.